Each of the 14 T cell receptor beta chains below was sequenced from the same sample in a study of blood T cell repertoires in COVID-19. The data were produced by immunoSEQ multiplex PCR, yet TCRdb's version contains in-frame clones alone and is incomplete. The table lists a few hundred thousand clones, more than 85% of them singletons. Material for sequencing was PBMCs or T cells enriched from blood (not recorded which). These receptors were collected from a man between 35 and 55 years old who had recovered from COVID-19.

This chain joins TRBV4-1 and TRBJ1-2, with D perhaps matching TRBD1 (5 bases). V was pared by 2 bases and J by 4 bases, with 20 bases between. The CDR3 spans 17 residues. The germline V gene encodes CDR1 MGHRA and CDR2 YSYEKL. This chain's CDR3 is CASSQTLFRVSGYGYTF. Here the CDR3 DNA reads TGCGCCAGCAGCCAAACACTATTCAGGGTATCCGGCTATGGCTACACCTTC.

The chain recombines TRBV7-3 with TRBJ1-1; D may be TRBD1 (5 bases). The CDR3 loop spans 18 amino acids. CDR1 and CDR2 (germline): SGHTA, FQGTGA. V dropped 2 bases and J dropped 2 bases, with 21 bases sitting between them. The DNA for the CDR3 is TGTGCCAGCAGCTTATACAGGACCCATGCCACCGGTAACACTGAAGCTTTCTTT. Residues: CASSLYRTHATGNTEAFF.

This rearrangement joins TRBV5-5 to TRBJ2-7; 7 positions match TRBD2. Germline CDR1 reads SGHKS; CDR2 reads YYEKEE (reference sequence). The CDR3 runs 16 residues. The V segment lost 3 bases and the J segment 10 bases; nucleotides outside the gene matches: 19. The CDR3 spells CASSSLKTQAVGLQYF. Here the CDR3 DNA reads TGTGCCAGCAGCTCACTAAAGACCCAGGCGGTGGGACTACAGTACTTC.

The chain couples TRBV27 to TRBJ2-7; 7 nucleotides agree with TRBD1. J gave up 6 bases and V 5 bases, and 10 bases lay outside the gene matches. Per germline, CDR1 MNHEY and CDR2 SMNVEV (reference sequence). This CDR3 comprises 14 residues. CDR3 nucleotide sequence: TGTGCCAGCAGTCCAGGAACGACAGGGATCGAGCAGTACTTC. Protein product: CASSPGTTGIEQYF.

The chain uses TRBV19 and TRBJ2-1, with 7 bases that match TRBD2. The CDR3 is 14 residues long. V trimming: 4 bases; J trimming: 6 bases; junction bases outside the gene matches: 6. CDR1 is LNHDA, CDR2 SQIVND, per germline (reference sequence). CDR3 amino acids: CASSRAGETNEQFF. The CDR3 DNA follows: TGTGCCAGTAGTAGGGCGGGAGAAACCAATGAGCAGTTCTTC.

This chain links TRBV13 with TRBJ2-1; 7 bases are a match to TRBD2. CDR3 length equals 12 residues. With V trimmed by 5 bases and J by 10 bases, 5 bases remained unmatched. Germline CDR1 reads PRHDT; CDR2 reads FYEKMQ (reference sequence). The CDR3: CASSRLAVEQFF. The CDR3 bases are TGTGCCAGCAGCAGACTAGCTGTGGAGCAGTTCTTC. The full variable domain, in which reference TRBV13 and TRBJ2-1 provide the parts outside the CDR3, is AAGVIQSPRHLIKEKRETATLKCYPIPRHDTVYWYQQGPGQDPQFLISFYEKMQSDKGSIPDRFSAQQFSDYHSELNMSSLELGDSALYFCASSRLAVEQFFGPGTRLTVL.

The V and J genes are TRBV11-2 and TRBJ2-7; perhaps TRBD1 as D (5 bases). Germline V gene data show CDR1 as SGHAT and CDR2 as FQNNGV. This CDR3 has 16 amino acids. V was cut by 5 bases and J by 2 bases, with 19 bases left in between. The CDR3 is CASSSSGIGVTYEQYF. The CDR3 nucleotides read TGTGCCAGCAGCAGCTCAGGGATTGGGGTTACCTACGAGCAGTACTTC.

This sequence joins TRBV7-2 and TRBJ1-4; 7 bases match TRBD1. Trimming at V came to 5 bases and at J to 8 bases, leaving 11 bases not matched to a gene. The length of the CDR3 is 15 residues. In germline, CDR1 is SGHTA, CDR2 FQGNSA. The CDR3 sequence: CASSPPSGTEEKLFF. The CDR3 DNA is TGTGCCAGCAGCCCTCCCTCCGGGACAGAGGAAAAACTGTTTTTT.

The CDR3 DNA follows: TGTGCCAGCAGTCTGTCTAGCGGGACTCACGAGCAGTACTTC. Its protein product is CASSLSSGTHEQYF. The V call is TRBV6-5, the J call TRBJ2-7; TRBD2 matches 9 bases. The junction had 7 bases not matched to a gene; V was cut back by 5 bases and J by 5 bases. CDR1 is MNHEY, CDR2 SVGAGI, per germline. The CDR3 covers 14 residues.

This clone has a handful of counts. V gene TRBV5-4 combines with J gene TRBJ2-5, with 12 positions matching TRBD2. This CDR3 region has 16 residues. Unmatched junction bases numbered 6, after V lost 4 bases and J lost 2 bases. Germline V gene sequence: CDR1 SGHNT, CDR2 YYREEE (reference sequence). For the CDR3, the DNA is TGTGCCAGCAGCCCTGGACTAGCGGGGAATCAAGAGACCCAGTACTTC. Translation: CASSPGLAGNQETQYF.

The chain employs TRBV6-5 and TRBJ2-1; 10 bases fit TRBD1. V was pared by 2 bases and J by 8 bases, with 9 bases of the junction left unmatched. Germline V CDR1 and CDR2: MNHEY, SVGAGI. The CDR3 runs to 16 residues. The CDR3 spells CASSYQKGQGYHEQFF. CDR3 sequence (DNA): TGTGCCAGCAGTTACCAAAAGGGACAGGGGTACCATGAGCAGTTCTTC.

This sequence joins TRBV6-5 and TRBJ1-6; D gene uncertain. The CDR3 spans 13 residues. Trimming took off 5 bases at V and 9 bases at J, with 11 bases between the two ends. Germline V gene lookup returns CDR1 MNHEY and CDR2 SVGAGI. The CDR3 loop is CASSPYSGSPLHF. The CDR3 DNA reads TGTGCCAGCAGTCCTTATTCCGGTTCACCCCTCCACTTT.

This clone was seen only once. The V and J genes are TRBV30 and TRBJ1-6, with a weak D call TRBD1 (5 bases). Germline V gene lookup returns CDR1 GTSNPN and CDR2 SVGIG (reference sequence). CDR3 size: 14 residues. V dropped 5 bases and J dropped 3 bases, with 11 bases sitting between them. CDR3 in amino acids: CAWQGLNYNSPLHF. In nucleotides, the CDR3 is TGTGCCTGGCAGGGTTTGAACTATAATTCACCCCTCCACTTT. Filled out from reference TRBV30 and TRBJ1-6, the complete variable domain reads SQTIHQWPATLVQPVGSPLSLECTVEGTSNPNLYWYRQAAGRGLQLLFYSVGIGQISSEVPQNLSASRPQDRQFILSSKKLLLSDSGFYLCAWQGLNYNSPLHFGNGTRLTVT.

As regards this clone: The sample carries other DNA sequences with the same CDR3. The rearrangement links TRBV18 to TRBJ2-2, with 7 bases that match TRBD1. This CDR3 is built from 14 residues. Germline CDR1 and CDR2: KGHSH and LQKENI. J gave up 4 bases and V 3 bases, and 2 bases lay outside the gene matches. The CDR3 here is CASSPDRATGELFF. CDR3 bases: TGTGCCAGCTCACCCGACAGGGCCACCGGGGAGCTGTTTTTT.